A single sample is the source of the 26 T cell receptor beta chains below, sequenced in a study of blood T cell repertoires in COVID-19 (dated by TCRdb to between 2020 and 2021). Library construction relied on the immunoSEQ multiplex PCR assay. Not all clones reach the TCRdb copy of this immuneACCESS table, which keeps in-frame sequences only. Checked studies attribute under half of the gap to unresolved V genes and leave the rest unexplained. Present in this sample are a few hundred thousand clones, around 84% of which were seen just once. Of the sample, 1.1% falls within the top ten clones. Sequences were obtained from peripheral blood. Receptors were obtained from a human donor with acute or convalescent COVID-19. The donor label of this sample is uncertain.

The chain links TRBV29-1 to TRBJ1-1; D not resolved. Germline loops: CDR1 SQVTM, CDR2 ANQGSEA. CDR3 length: 11 amino acids. The ends were cut back, 7 bases at V and 4 bases at J, with 10 bases in the middle. The CDR3 DNA sequence: TGCAGCGCCACGCTACTCACTGAAGCTTTCTTT. Its protein is CSATLLTEAFF.

The chain couples TRBV28 to TRBJ1-4; no firm D call. With 7 bases removed from V and 7 bases from J, the gap between germline ends came to 10 bases. Germline CDR1 reads MDHEN; CDR2 reads SYDVKM. CDR3 size: 12 residues. In nucleotides, the CDR3 is TGTGCCAGCACCGTAGTCGGTGAAAAACTGTTTTTT. The encoded protein is CASTVVGEKLFF.

CDR3 region: CASRSGTSSEQYF. The CDR3 region has the DNA TGTGCCAGCAGGTCCGGGACTAGCTCCGAGCAGTACTTC. The J gene is TRBJ2-7, the V gene TRBV6-5; TRBD2 aligns across 9 bases. Per the germline V gene, CDR1 is MNHEY and CDR2 is SVGAGI. This CDR3 has 13 residues. With 6 bases clipped from V and 6 bases from J, the junction kept 6 bases outside the gene matches.

The chain carries TRBV10-2 and TRBJ2-2, with TRBD2 matching over 7 bases. Germline V gene sequence: CDR1 WSHSY, CDR2 SAAADI. V shed 1 base and J 4 bases; nucleotides not matched to a gene: 6. The CDR3 contains 16 residues. CDR3 region: CASSEWASGTTGELFF. The CDR3 nucleotides are TGCGCCAGCAGTGAGTGGGCTAGCGGAACCACCGGGGAGCTGTTTTTT.

This clone was picked up a small number of times. The chain has TRBV19 and TRBJ1-5, with a weak D call TRBD1 (6 bases). Germline lookup yields CDR1 LNHDA and CDR2 SQIVND (reference sequence). This CDR3 region has 13 residues. Trimming removed 9 bases from V and 5 bases from J, with 14 bases in between. CDR3 sequence: CASRGGGHQPQHF. Here the CDR3 DNA reads TGTGCCAGCCGCGGGGGGGGGCATCAGCCCCAGCATTTT.

The chain joins TRBV30 to TRBJ2-3, with TRBD2 as a possible D gene (6 bases). CDR1 is GTSNPN, CDR2 SVGIG, per germline (reference sequence). V shed 2 bases and J shed 2 bases, with 14 bases lying between them. This CDR3 comprises 15 residues. CDR3 sequence reads: CAWSTSSVFTDTQYF. Here the CDR3 DNA reads TGTGCCTGGAGTACGTCTAGCGTCTTCACAGATACGCAGTATTTT.

This sequence joins TRBV18 and TRBJ1-2; D unclear. There are 16 residues in the CDR3. Germline loops: CDR1 KGHSH, CDR2 LQKENI. V lost 2 bases to trimming and J lost 4 bases, with 17 bases between them. The CDR3 bases are TGTGCCAGCTCACCATCCGCTTGGGAGAGTCTCTATGGCTACACCTTC. Translated, it gives CASSPSAWESLYGYTF.

The chain is built from TRBV19 and TRBJ1-6; 8 nucleotides align to TRBD1. Germline trimming cut 9 bases from V and 3 bases from J; bases unmatched to any gene: 4. Germline V gene data show CDR1 as LNHDA and CDR2 as SQIVND (reference sequence). CDR3 length equals 14 residues. The CDR3 nucleotides read TGTGCCAGCCAGGGGGCGAACTATAATTCACCCCTCCACTTT. It is translated as CASQGANYNSPLHF.

This chain links TRBV13 with TRBJ1-2; the D is unclear. Deletions cut 5 bases from V and 0 bases from J, with 16 bases between. The germline gives CDR1 PRHDT, CDR2 FYEKMQ (reference sequence). The CDR3 sequence is 16 residues long. The CDR3 is CASSRLGVQANYGYTF. CDR3 nucleotide sequence: TGTGCCAGCAGCCGCCTCGGGGTCCAAGCTAACTATGGCTACACCTTC.

A single count supports this clone. The chain combines TRBV18 with TRBJ2-1; TRBD1 agrees at 8 bases. The trim removed 3 bases at V and 7 bases at J, leaving 8 bases unmatched. The CDR3 spans 15 residues. Germline assignment: CDR1 KGHSH and CDR2 LQKENI. The CDR3 protein is CASSPGQERQNEQFF. The CDR3 bases are TGTGCCAGCTCACCGGGACAGGAGCGTCAGAATGAGCAGTTCTTC.

The chain carries TRBV6-1 and TRBJ1-1, with 7 positions matching TRBD1. CDR1 MNHNS and CDR2 SASEGT come from the germline V gene. This CDR3 contains 16 residues. The J segment lost 1 base and the V segment lost 4 bases, leaving 9 bases of the junction unmatched. For the CDR3, the DNA is TGTGCCAGCAGTGGAAAGACAGGGATCAGGAACACTGAAGCTTTCTTT. This codes for CASSGKTGIRNTEAFF.

The rearrangement links TRBV10-2 to TRBJ1-1; a possible D gene is TRBD1 (5 bases). Germline lookup yields CDR1 WSHSY and CDR2 SAAADI. Trimming removed 2 bases at V and 6 bases at J, with 13 bases between. The CDR3 has 14 residues. CDR3 nucleotide sequence: TGCGCCAGCAGTGAGGTATGGCAAGGGGCTGAAGCTTTCTTT. Its protein is CASSEVWQGAEAFF.

This clone was counted once. The chain carries TRBV6-2 or TRBV6-3 and TRBJ2-2, with TRBD2 matching over 9 bases. The germline V gene has CDR1 MNHEY and CDR2 SVGEGT. J lost 2 bases, V lost 6 bases, and 7 bases had no gene match. The CDR3 covers 16 residues. The CDR3 is CASSRMTSGNTGELFF. The CDR3, as DNA: TGTGCCAGCAGCCGCATGACTAGCGGAAACACCGGGGAGCTGTTTTTT.

CDR3 DNA: TGTGCCACCAGCAGAGATCAGATAGCGGGGGTCGTTAATGAAAAACTGTTTTTT. It yields the protein CATSRDQIAGVVNEKLFF. The chain joins TRBV15 to TRBJ1-4; weak D call: TRBD1 (5 bases). The CDR3 extends over 18 amino acids. CDR1 and CDR2 (germline): LNHNV, YYDKDF (reference sequence). Trimming removed 0 bases from V and 4 bases from J, with 18 bases in between. The full variable domain, in which reference TRBV15 and TRBJ1-4 provide the parts outside the CDR3, is DAMVIQNPRYQVTQFGKPVTLSCSQTLNHNVMYWYQQKSSQAPKLLFHYYDKDFNNEADTPDNFQSRRPNTSFCFLDIRSPGLGDTAMYLCATSRDQIAGVVNEKLFFGSGTQLSVL.

This chain joins TRBV4-2 and TRBJ2-1; 8 nucleotides match TRBD2. The CDR3 extends over 14 amino acids. V shed 6 bases, J shed 8 bases, and the junction held 9 bases outside the gene matches. In germline, CDR1 is LGHNA, CDR2 YNFKEQ. This CDR3 reads CASRPSGSGDEQFF. Here the CDR3 DNA reads TGTGCCAGCAGGCCCAGCGGGAGTGGAGATGAGCAGTTCTTC.

The rearrangement links TRBV18 to TRBJ2-3, with 8 positions matching TRBD2. The trim removed 3 bases at V and 6 bases at J, leaving 11 bases unmatched. Germline V gene data show CDR1 as KGHSH and CDR2 as LQKENI. The CDR3 loop spans 16 amino acids. CDR3 nucleotide sequence: TGTGCCAGCTCACCCCCGGGAAGCGGGAGATCCGATACGCAGTATTTT. Protein sequence: CASSPPGSGRSDTQYF.

Turning to this clone: The junction differs from germline at one of its ends, possibly a read error. The genes are TRBV29-1 and TRBJ1-2; maybe TRBD1 (6 bases). Germline values: CDR1 SQVTM, CDR2 ANQGSEA. The CDR3 covers 13 residues. The CDR3 reads CSVEDGQNYGYTF. The CDR3 nucleotides read TGCAGCGTCGAAGACGGACAGAACTATGGCTACACCTTC.

This chain uses TRBV19 with TRBJ1-2; 7 nucleotides agree with TRBD1. CDR1 and CDR2 from the germline V gene are LNHDA and SQIVND (reference sequence). V shed 3 bases and J 2 bases; nucleotides not matched to a gene: 6. CDR3 size: 15 residues. As DNA, the CDR3 is TGTGCCAGTAGTATCGGAGGGGGCAGGAACTATGGCTACACCTTC. Protein product: CASSIGGGRNYGYTF.

The chain joins TRBV18 to TRBJ2-5; no clear D. The CDR3 is 12 amino acids. Germline V gene sequence: CDR1 KGHSH, CDR2 LQKENI. The germline V and J ends were trimmed by 3 bases and 3 bases, with 5 bases remaining between them. Here the CDR3 DNA reads TGTGCCAGCTCACCCAGTGAAGAGACCCAGTACTTC. This encodes CASSPSEETQYF.

The chain is built from TRBV7-6 and TRBJ1-2; 7 nucleotides line up with TRBD1. The CDR3 sequence is 17 residues long. Losses at the gene ends were 1 base for V and 1 base for J; bases not matched to a gene: 9. Looked up from germline, CDR1 is SGHVS and CDR2 is FNYEAQ. The CDR3 here is CASSLDRGLIFNYGYTF. CDR3 DNA sequence: TGTGCCAGCAGCTTAGACAGGGGCCTAATATTTAACTATGGCTACACCTTC.

The gene calls are TRBV2 and TRBJ2-1; 10 nucleotides line up with TRBD2. J lost 8 bases, V lost 5 bases, and 9 bases had no gene match. There are 15 residues in the CDR3. Germline V gene lookup returns CDR1 SNHLY and CDR2 FYNNEI. For the CDR3, the DNA is TGTGCCAGCAGTTTTATAGCGGGAGGATCTTATGAGCAGTTCTTC. Its protein is CASSFIAGGSYEQFF.

The chain couples TRBV27 to TRBJ1-6; tentative D call: TRBD1 (6 bases). V shed 5 bases and J shed 10 bases, with 15 bases lying between them. CDR1 and CDR2 from the germline V gene are MNHEY and SMNVEV (reference sequence). There are 14 residues in the CDR3. The CDR3 protein is CASSALAGASPLHF. DNA of the CDR3: TGTGCCAGCAGTGCCTTGGCGGGGGCCTCACCCCTCCACTTT.

The rearrangement joins TRBV6-5 to TRBJ1-2; D unclear. The CDR3 sequence is 14 residues long. Germline loops: CDR1 MNHEY, CDR2 SVGAGI. V was trimmed by 0 bases and J by 4 bases, leaving 9 bases between them. CDR3: CASSYSAPLYGYTF. The CDR3 DNA is TGTGCCAGCAGTTACTCGGCACCTCTCTATGGCTACACCTTC.

The chain combines TRBV3-1 (or the pseudogene TRBV3-2) with TRBJ1-1; no reliable D call. V shed 4 bases and J shed 1 base, with 10 bases lying between them. This CDR3 comprises 14 residues. CDR1 and CDR2 (germline): LGHDT, YNNKEL (reference sequence). The CDR3 coding sequence is TGTGCCAGCAGCCCCTTCAGGCAGAACACTGAAGCTTTCTTT. Its protein product is CASSPFRQNTEAFF.

The rearrangement joins TRBV2 to TRBJ1-5, with 8 bases matching TRBD1. This CDR3 comprises 14 residues. In germline, CDR1 is SNHLY, CDR2 FYNNEI. The V and J ends lost 11 bases and 4 bases, in that order; junction bases with no gene match: 10. The CDR3 bases are TGTGCCGGACCGGGACAGGAAATTAATCAGCCCCAGCATTTT. As protein: CAGPGQEINQPQHF. The full variable domain, rest sourced from reference TRBV2 and TRBJ1-5, is EPEVTQTPSHQVTQMGQEVILRCVPISNHLYFYWYRQILGQKVEFLVSFYNNEISEKSEIFDDQFSVERPDGSNFTLKIRSTKLEDSAMYFCAGPGQEINQPQHFGDGTRLSIL.

The chain recombines TRBV11-2 with TRBJ1-2; tentatively, D is TRBD1 (6 bases). The germline V gene encodes CDR1 SGHAT and CDR2 FQNNGV. The V end lost 5 bases, the J end lost 6 bases, and 10 bases lay between the germline ends. This CDR3 spans 12 amino acids. This chain's CDR3 is CASSLDRHGYTF. In DNA, the CDR3 is TGTGCCAGCAGCCTCGACAGGCATGGCTACACCTTC.